This TCR beta chain is from a study of vaccination effects on CD4 cells after COVID-19. Culturing for around eleven days preceded CD4+ T cell isolation. Participants were given two doses of BNT162b2 or mRNA-1273 vaccine. In the vaccine recipients, nucleocapsid antibodies were negative and there was no prior SARS-CoV-2 infection. Measured with immunoSEQ multiplex PCR; TCRdb has only the in-frame clones, and not every one. The data contain tens of thousands of clones, around 67% of them singletons. Concerning this clone: Its antigen is not known.

Study conclusions and caveats: After vaccination, at late timepoints, clones induced by infection and by vaccine contracted markedly. The study dataset contains few convalescent patients and includes no early post-infection timepoints.

The material sequenced was CD4+ T cells from PBMCs cultured without peptide, taken after COVID-19 vaccination. This receptor was taken from a human donor who received a COVID-19 vaccine.

The CDR3 loop is CASSRPGPYNEQFF. CDR3 bases: TGCGCCAGCAGCCGCCCCGGTCCCTACAATGAGCAGTTCTTC. V gene TRBV4-3 combines with J gene TRBJ2-1; D not resolved. CDR1 is LGHNA, CDR2 YSLEER, per germline. This CDR3 has 14 amino acids. The ends were cut back, 4 bases at V and 2 bases at J, with 9 bases in the middle.